The 11 T cell receptor beta chains below come from one sample, sequenced in a study of CD8 T cells in ankylosing spondylitis. General study results and limits: Characteristic, it appeared, of ankylosing spondylitis blood was a TCR beta motif of eight highly homologous variants.

In TCRdb, the 5' RACE reads were re-called with MiXCR into one record per CDR3 protein. The sample yields 800,000 to 900,000 distinct CDR3 sequences, over 9.5% seen once. Their antigen targets remain unknown. Sequencing input: blood, either unsorted or a sorted T cell fraction (not recorded which). The source is a male donor with ankylosing spondylitis.

The chain links TRBV28 to TRBJ2-1; D may be TRBD1 (6 bases). V was trimmed by 5 bases and J by 8 bases, leaving 13 bases between them. In germline, CDR1 is MDHEN, CDR2 SYDVKM. The CDR3 is 13 residues long. DNA for the CDR3: TGTGCCAGCAGTGGGACACTCCCGGATGAGCAGTTCTTC. Its protein is CASSGTLPDEQFF.

This clonotype was counted between two and nine times. The chain combines TRBV7-6 with TRBJ2-1; perhaps TRBD2 as D (6 bases). V dropped 4 bases and J dropped 0 bases, with 16 bases sitting between them. Germline-derived CDR1 and CDR2 are SGHVS and FNYEAQ. The CDR3 has 17 residues. CDR3 residues: CASSSLAGGSSYNEQFF. CDR3 nucleotide sequence: TGTGCCAGCAGCTCCCTCGCCGGGGGTAGCTCCTACAATGAGCAGTTCTTC.

The table lists this clonotype with many counts. This sequence joins TRBV6-5 and TRBJ2-5, with D perhaps assigned TRBD1 or TRBD2 (5 bases each). Germline V lookup: CDR1 MNHEY, CDR2 SVGAGI. V was cut by 0 bases and J by 3 bases, with 5 bases left in between. This CDR3 has 13 amino acids. Here the CDR3 DNA reads TGTGCCAGCAGTTACTCGGGGGAAGAGACCCAGTACTTC. Residues: CASSYSGEETQYF.

There are many counts of this clonotype. The chain uses TRBV7-2 and TRBJ1-1, with a weak D call TRBD1 (5 bases). The germline V gene has CDR1 SGHTA and CDR2 FQGNSA. Trimming cost V 3 bases and J 0 bases, with 14 bases left between them. The CDR3 contains 16 residues. As DNA, the CDR3 is TGTGCCAGCAGCTTGTGGGACGGGCGCATGAACACTGAAGCTTTCTTT. As protein: CASSLWDGRMNTEAFF.

This chain links TRBV10-3 with TRBJ2-1, with 10 bases matching TRBD2. The V and J ends lost 5 bases and 6 bases, in that order; junction bases with no gene match: 1. Germline lookup yields CDR1 ENHRY and CDR2 SYGVKD. This CDR3 contains 13 residues. The CDR3 is CAISRLAGNEQFF. As DNA, the CDR3 is TGTGCCATCAGTAGACTAGCGGGCAATGAGCAGTTCTTC.

The chain links TRBV2 to TRBJ2-1, with TRBD2 matching over 9 bases. The CDR3 runs 12 residues. With 6 bases clipped from V and 10 bases from J, the junction kept 4 bases outside the gene matches. Germline loops: CDR1 SNHLY, CDR2 FYNNEI. CDR3 residues: CASRGTSSEQFF. Here the CDR3 DNA reads TGTGCCAGCAGAGGGACTAGCTCCGAGCAGTTCTTC.

This clonotype was counted between two and nine times. A junction end diverges from the germline sequence, so it may reflect a read error. The V gene is TRBV29-1, the J gene TRBJ1-5, with 7 bases identical to TRBD1. Germline V gives CDR1 SQVTM, CDR2 ANQGSEA. The CDR3 runs 13 residues. The CDR3 DNA sequence: TGCAGCGTAGAAGGGGGCGAAGGCCAGCCCCAGCATTTT. It encodes CSVEGGEGQPQHF. The full variable domain, in which reference TRBV29-1 and TRBJ1-5 provide the parts outside the CDR3, is SAVISQKPSRDICQRGTSLTIQCQVDSQVTMMFWYRQQPGQSLTLIATANQGSEATYESGFVIDKFPISRPNLTFSTLTVSNMSPEDSSIYLCSVEGGEGQPQHFGDGTRLSIL.

The chain uses TRBV4-3 and TRBJ1-2; TRBD1 might be the D (5 bases). There are 15 residues in the CDR3. Germline CDR1 LGHNA, CDR2 YSLEER. V lost 0 bases to trimming and J lost 8 bases, with 16 bases between them. CDR3 protein: CASSQDHARAGGYTF. In DNA, the CDR3 is TGCGCCAGCAGCCAAGATCACGCCAGGGCAGGGGGCTACACCTTC.

This clonotype was recorded a few times. The rearrangement joins TRBV20-1 to TRBJ1-1; no clear D. V shed 2 bases and J shed 3 bases, with 10 bases lying between them. Germline V gene data show CDR1 as DFQATT and CDR2 as SNEGSKA (reference sequence). The CDR3 runs to 13 residues. CDR3 sequence (DNA): TGCAGTGCTAGAACCCGGTGGGACACTGAAGCTTTCTTT. This translates into CSARTRWDTEAFF.

The chain employs TRBV28 and TRBJ2-6; a weak D match, TRBD2 (5 bases). This CDR3 region has 16 residues. The ends were cut back, 9 bases at V and 0 bases at J, with 15 bases in the middle. CDR1 MDHEN and CDR2 SYDVKM come from the germline V gene. CDR3 coding DNA: TGTGCCAGTAGGACTGTACTTTTCTCTGGGGCCAACGTCCTGACTTTC. Protein sequence: CASRTVLFSGANVLTF.

This clonotype was seen only a few times. J is TRBJ2-7 and V is TRBV5-6; TRBD2 might be the D (5 bases). Germline values: CDR1 SGHDT, CDR2 YYEEEE. Trimming removed 1 base at V and 3 bases at J, with 11 bases between. This CDR3 comprises 14 residues. The CDR3 coding sequence is TGTGCCAGCAGCTTGTACGGGGATTTCTACGAGCAGTACTTC. It is translated as CASSLYGDFYEQYF. Complete variable domain (other parts from reference TRBV5-6 and TRBJ2-7): DAGVTQSPTHLIKTRGQQVTLRCSPKSGHDTVSWYQQALGQGPQFIFQYYEEEERQRGNFPDRFSGHQFPNYSSELNVNALLLGDSALYLCASSLYGDFYEQYFGPGTRLTVT.